Listed here is a single TCR beta chain. Methods used by the authors: Amplification from reference gene primers served as the basis for estimated nucleated cell counts. Profiling relied on immunoSEQ multiplex PCR, and the TCRdb table lists in-frame clones only, not all of them. V and J calls and clone size are those listed in that table; D and trimming were worked out from the DNA. Altogether 340,000 or so clones are present, around 80% being singletons, with the ten largest covering 2.5% to 3%. This entry is derived from a study of blood T cell repertoires in COVID-19. As for the study in general: Spain, Italy and the United States supplied samples that represented acute and convalescent COVID-19. T cells, B-cell-depleted T cells, or PBMCs supplied cDNA or gDNA.

CDR1 is GTSNPN, CDR2 SVGIG, per germline (reference sequence). The V and J ends lost 6 bases and 8 bases respectively, with 16 bases between them. This CDR3 is 12 amino acids long. The chain links TRBV30 to TRBJ1-2, with D unclear. The source is a man aged 30 to 45 with active or convalescent COVID-19. Sequencing was performed on peripheral blood. The CDR3 DNA sequence: TGTGCCTGCGAACGGGTCGGCCGGGGCTACACCTTC. It codes for CACERVGRGYTF.